The 32 T cell receptor beta chains below come from one sample, sequenced in a study of OX40 agonist ivuxolimab in advanced cancers. The receptor library was made with the immunoSEQ multiplex PCR assay. TCRdb re-hosts the immuneACCESS table, in-frame sequences only. Its copies lack some clones; in the studies checked, an unresolved V gene accounts for under half of them, and the cause for the rest is not known. The sample includes nearly 80,000 clones, with more than 90% observed a single time. Approximately 7% of the sample belongs to the ten largest clones. The sample was CD4+ or CD8+ T cells sorted from blood, taken in a trial of the OX40 agonist ivuxolimab. These receptors were taken from an adult with an advanced solid tumor such as melanoma, head and neck, liver or kidney cancer.

The chain combines TRBV1 with TRBJ2-2; the DNA was not used to check the table's D call, TRBD2. TRBV1 is a pseudogene segment. The CDR3 totals 20 residues. In nucleotides, the CDR3 is TGCACCAGCAGCGCCCGGACTAGCGGGAGGGCCTTCCCGAACACCGGGGAGCTGTTTTTT. As protein: CTSSARTSGRAFPNTGELFF.

V and J are TRBV6-5 and TRBJ2-4; unclear D gene. This CDR3 region has 15 residues. Trimming pared 0 bases from V and 1 base from J, leaving 7 bases between. Germline lookup yields CDR1 MNHEY and CDR2 SVGAGI. The CDR3 protein is CASSYSGWAKNIQYF. CDR3 in DNA: TGTGCCAGCAGTTACTCTGGATGGGCCAAAAACATTCAGTACTTC.

The chain carries TRBV14 and TRBJ1-2; tentative D call: TRBD1 (5 bases). Trimming pared 1 base from V and 8 bases from J, leaving 11 bases between. Germline lookup yields CDR1 SGHDN and CDR2 FVKESK. CDR3 length: 13 amino acids. Written as DNA, the CDR3 is TGTGCCAGCAGCCAAGTTGGGGACTGGGGCTACACCTTC. Amino acid sequence: CASSQVGDWGYTF.

The gene calls are TRBV27 and TRBJ1-5; no clear D gene. With 5 bases removed from V and 3 bases from J, the gap between germline ends came to 11 bases. Germline values: CDR1 MNHEY, CDR2 SMNVEV (reference sequence). CDR3 length: 14 residues. CDR3 loop: CASSRVPFNQPQHF. CDR3 bases: TGTGCCAGCAGTAGGGTCCCCTTCAATCAGCCCCAGCATTTT.

This chain links TRBV30 with TRBJ1-5, with D possibly matching TRBD1 (5 bases). Germline CDR1 reads GTSNPN; CDR2 reads SVGIG (reference sequence). V was shortened by 0 bases and J by 11 bases, with 14 bases between the two germline ends. The CDR3 extends over 13 amino acids. The CDR3 sequence: CAWSVLWGETQHF. The CDR3 DNA reads as TGTGCCTGGAGTGTACTATGGGGGGAGACCCAGCATTTT. Looking up the rest from reference TRBV30 and TRBJ1-5 gives the full variable domain: SQTIHQWPATLVQPVGSPLSLECTVEGTSNPNLYWYRQAAGRGLQLLFYSVGIGQISSEVPQNLSASRPQDRQFILSSKKLLLSDSGFYLCAWSVLWGETQHFGDGTRLSIL.

The gene calls are TRBV7-2 and TRBJ2-1; D not resolved. CDR3 size: 13 residues. V shed 5 bases and J shed 4 bases, with 9 bases lying between them. Germline V lookup: CDR1 SGHTA, CDR2 FQGNSA. CDR3 protein: CASSPTAYNEQFF. CDR3 in DNA: TGTGCCAGCAGCCCAACCGCTTACAATGAGCAGTTCTTC.

In this sample, this clone turned up once. V gene TRBV15 combines with J gene TRBJ2-1; 8 bases agree with TRBD2. The CDR3 has 15 amino acids. Germline CDR1 LNHNV, CDR2 YYDKDF (reference sequence). The J segment lost 12 bases and the V segment lost 5 bases, leaving 15 bases of the junction unmatched. The CDR3 coding sequence is TGTGCCACCAGCCCTCGATTTGAGCGGGAGTTTGCGCAGTTCTTC. Its translation is CATSPRFEREFAQFF.

This rearrangement joins TRBV27 to TRBJ2-7, with D possibly TRBD1 on 8 matching bases. Germline CDR1 is MNHEY and CDR2 is SMNVEV (reference sequence). With 4 bases removed from V and 2 bases from J, the gap between germline ends came to 15 bases. The CDR3 contains 15 residues. DNA of the CDR3: TGTGCCAGCAGTTCATACAGGGGGGGAACCTACGAGCAGTACTTC. Its protein is CASSSYRGGTYEQYF.

CDR3 protein: CASSSGQGARETQYF. The CDR3 region has the DNA TGTGCCAGCAGCTCCGGACAGGGGGCGCGGGAGACCCAGTACTTC. V gene TRBV7-2 combines with J gene TRBJ2-5, with 11 nucleotides matching TRBD1. Germline CDR1 is SGHTA and CDR2 is FQGNSA. The length of the CDR3 is 15 residues. The ends lost 4 bases at V and 5 bases at J; junction bases unmatched: 6.

This chain's CDR3 is CASSLASGPTMTQYF. The CDR3 DNA is TGTGCCAGCAGCTTAGCTTCGGGACCTACTATGACCCAGTACTTC. The chain links TRBV7-9 to TRBJ2-5; D possibly matches TRBD1 or TRBD2 (5 bases each). The V gene's germline CDR1 is SEHNR and CDR2 FQNEAQ (reference sequence). Trimming cost V 0 bases and J 7 bases, with 15 bases left between them. The length of the CDR3 is 15 residues.

The chain uses TRBV5-1 and TRBJ2-1; the D is unclear. The germline V gene encodes CDR1 SGHRS and CDR2 YFSETQ. V was trimmed by 0 bases and J by 5 bases, leaving 15 bases between them. This CDR3 spans 16 amino acids. CDR3 DNA sequence: TGCGCCAGCAGCTTGGTCCCCAGAGCCGATGACAATGAGCAGTTCTTC. Its protein is CASSLVPRADDNEQFF. The full variable domain, completed using reference TRBV5-1 and TRBJ2-1, is KAGVTQTPRYLIKTRGQQVTLSCSPISGHRSVSWYQQTPGQGLQFLFEYFSETQRNKGNFPGRFSGRQFSNSRSEMNVSTLELGDSALYLCASSLVPRADDNEQFFGPGTRLTVL.

The count of this clone is one. The rearrangement links TRBV20-1 to TRBJ2-2; D not resolved. This CDR3 has 11 residues. V shed 4 bases and J shed 6 bases, with 6 bases lying between them. Germline values: CDR1 DFQATT, CDR2 SNEGSKA (reference sequence). The CDR3 nucleotides read TGCAGTGCTACCTTCGCCGGGGAGCTGTTTTTT. Its protein product is CSATFAGELFF.

This chain joins TRBV7-2 and TRBJ2-7; 12 bases are a match to TRBD2. This CDR3 region has 14 residues. Germline assignment: CDR1 SGHTA and CDR2 FQGNSA. V dropped 5 bases and J dropped 12; count of bases not matched to a gene: 11. DNA for the CDR3: TGTGCCAGCAGCCCCGGACTAGCGGGAAGGACACTGTACTTC. Translation: CASSPGLAGRTLYF.

The rearrangement joins TRBV5-1 to TRBJ1-1, with TRBD1 identical over 10 bases. The CDR3 has 16 amino acids. J lost 3 bases, V lost 4 bases, and 9 bases had no gene match. CDR1 and CDR2 from the germline V gene are SGHRS and YFSETQ. In DNA, the CDR3 is TGCGCCAGCAGCACCGGGACAGGGGTTATGGACACTGAAGCTTTCTTT. Its protein is CASSTGTGVMDTEAFF.

J is TRBJ2-3 and V is TRBV19, with 8 positions matching TRBD1. V lost 3 bases to trimming and J lost 1 base; unmatched junction nucleotides: 0. The CDR3 has 14 amino acids. The germline CDR1 and CDR2 sequences are LNHDA and SQIVND (reference sequence). Here the CDR3 reads CASSMGQGTDTQYF. The CDR3 DNA follows: TGTGCCAGTAGTATGGGACAGGGCACAGATACGCAGTATTTT.

This clone was counted once. The chain joins TRBV5-1 to TRBJ2-7; D call uncertain. The ends were cut back, 4 bases at V and 5 bases at J, with 13 bases in the middle. The CDR3 totals 13 residues. Germline CDR1 reads SGHRS; CDR2 reads YFSETQ. The CDR3 loop is CASSPVGRDEQYF. CDR3 DNA: TGCGCCAGCAGCCCAGTAGGTCGCGACGAGCAGTACTTC.

The chain recombines TRBV19 with TRBJ1-1; no definite D call. CDR3 length: 14 residues. Per germline, CDR1 LNHDA and CDR2 SQIVND (reference sequence). Between the trimmed V and J ends, which lost 7 bases and 7 bases, there was a span of 19 bases. The CDR3 nucleotides are TGTGCCAGTACCCCGAGGACCGCGGTGGGTGAAGCTTTCTTT. Translated, it gives CASTPRTAVGEAFF.

The rearrangement joins TRBV28 to TRBJ2-7; no clear D gene. CDR3 length: 13 residues. Trimming cost V 3 bases and J 6 bases, with 12 bases left between them. CDR1 and CDR2 (germline): MDHEN, SYDVKM. The DNA for the CDR3 is TGTGCCAGCAGTTTCACTACATCTCTCGAGCAGTACTTC. It translates to CASSFTTSLEQYF.

This chain links TRBV5-1 with TRBJ1-2; TRBD1 agrees at 8 bases. V shed 4 bases and J 5 bases; nucleotides not matched to a gene: 4. The CDR3 loop spans 13 amino acids. Germline CDR1 is SGHRS and CDR2 is YFSETQ. The chain's CDR3 is CASSATGVYGYTF. CDR3 DNA: TGCGCCAGCAGCGCGACAGGGGTTTATGGCTACACCTTC.

The rearrangement links TRBV18 to TRBJ1-1; no clear D gene. The CDR3 runs 16 residues. CDR1 is KGHSH and CDR2 is LQKENI in the germline V gene. V was clipped by 3 bases and J by 1 base, with 15 bases between them. CDR3 residues: CASSPRTQHGNTEAFF. In DNA, the CDR3 is TGTGCCAGCTCACCCCGGACCCAACATGGGAACACTGAAGCTTTCTTT.

V gene TRBV7-9 combines with J gene TRBJ1-1; maybe TRBD1 (6 bases). This CDR3 contains 15 residues. Deletions cut 7 bases from V and 7 bases from J, with 22 bases between. Germline lookup yields CDR1 SEHNR and CDR2 FQNEAQ (reference sequence). CDR3 sequence: CASTEPQGKVGEAFF. For the CDR3, the DNA is TGTGCCAGCACCGAACCTCAGGGGAAGGTGGGTGAAGCTTTCTTT. Full variable domain (outside the CDR3, taken from reference TRBV7-9 and TRBJ1-1): DTGVSQNPRHKITKRGQNVTFRCDPISEHNRLYWYRQTLGQGPEFLTYFQNEAQLEKSRLLSDRFSAERPKGSFSTLEIQRTEQGDSAMYLCASTEPQGKVGEAFFGQGTRLTVV.

This chain links TRBV19 with TRBJ1-2, with 7 nucleotides matching TRBD1. The junction had 4 bases not matched to a gene; V was cut back by 1 base and J by 5 bases. CDR1 and CDR2 (germline): LNHDA, SQIVND (reference sequence). The CDR3 runs 14 residues. DNA for the CDR3: TGTGCCAGTAGTATAGCCCAGACAGGGTATGGCTACACCTTC. It yields the protein CASSIAQTGYGYTF.

This clone was counted once. The rearrangement joins TRBV6-1 to TRBJ2-5; D perhaps matches TRBD2 (7 bases). Germline V gives CDR1 MNHNS, CDR2 SASEGT. The CDR3 has 16 amino acids. The V end lost 2 bases, the J end lost 5 bases, and 18 bases lay between the germline ends. CDR3 sequence: CASSESVAGARETQYF. The CDR3, as DNA: TGTGCCAGCAGTGAATCTGTGGCGGGGGCGAGGGAGACCCAGTACTTC.

This chain connects TRBV2 to TRBJ2-1; 10 nucleotides match TRBD1. This CDR3 region has 14 residues. The J segment lost 3 bases and the V segment lost 9 bases, leaving 5 bases of the junction unmatched. CDR1 is SNHLY, CDR2 FYNNEI, per germline. CDR3 sequence: CARRGTGVYNEQFF. DNA of the CDR3: TGTGCCAGGAGGGGGACAGGGGTCTACAATGAGCAGTTCTTC.

V usage is TRBV14 and J usage is TRBJ2-3; no definite D call. Trimming pared 0 bases from V and 0 bases from J, leaving 7 bases between. CDR3 length equals 15 residues. Germline CDR1 reads SGHDN; CDR2 reads FVKESK. CDR3 sequence: CASSQDRRSTDTQYF. CDR3 nucleotide sequence: TGTGCCAGCAGCCAAGATAGAAGGAGCACAGATACGCAGTATTTT.

J is TRBJ1-4 and V is TRBV4-1; TRBD1 is a possible D gene (6 bases). Germline V lookup: CDR1 MGHRA, CDR2 YSYEKL. CDR3 length: 16 residues. V lost 2 bases to trimming and J lost 1 base, with 11 bases between them. Here the CDR3 reads CASSQIRGLTNEKLFF. CDR3 sequence (DNA): TGCGCCAGCAGCCAAATAAGGGGGTTAACTAATGAAAAACTGTTTTTT.

The genes are TRBV6-5 and TRBJ1-2; no firm D call. Germline CDR1 and CDR2: MNHEY and SVGAGI. The CDR3 totals 12 residues. Trimming cost V 6 bases and J 4 bases, with 9 bases left between them. CDR3 bases: TGTGCCAGCAGCCCGACGACCTATGGCTACACCTTC. Translating it yields CASSPTTYGYTF.

The chain carries TRBV2 and TRBJ2-2; 13 bases are shared with TRBD2. This CDR3 spans 16 amino acids. Trimming took 7 bases from V and 7 from J; bases not matched to a gene: 9. Germline values: CDR1 SNHLY, CDR2 FYNNEI. CDR3 in amino acids: CASNGLAGADGGELFF. The CDR3 DNA is TGTGCCAGCAACGGACTAGCGGGAGCGGATGGCGGGGAGCTGTTTTTT.

The chain links TRBV23-1 to TRBJ2-7; perhaps TRBD1 as D (6 bases). TRBV23-1 is assigned to the ORF class and has an uncertain function. The V gene lost 0 bases and the J gene lost 7 bases, with 19 bases spanning the gap. The CDR3 has 16 amino acids. The chain's CDR3 is CASSQSYRVLIWEQYF. In DNA form, the CDR3 reads TGCGCCAGCAGTCAATCGTACAGGGTACTTATCTGGGAGCAGTACTTC.

The V gene is TRBV19, the J gene TRBJ1-2, with 8 bases aligning to TRBD1. Germline V gives CDR1 LNHDA, CDR2 SQIVND (reference sequence). Germline trimming cut 7 bases from V and 4 bases from J; bases unmatched to any gene: 8. The CDR3 extends over 14 amino acids. CDR3 protein: CASTSPGQGYGYTF. The DNA of the CDR3 is TGTGCCAGTACCTCTCCCGGACAGGGCTATGGCTACACCTTC.

The chain uses TRBV6-5 and TRBJ1-6, with a tentative D call TRBD1 (5 bases). Trimming stripped 4 bases from V and 7 bases from J, with 11 bases between. CDR3 size: 14 residues. The germline CDR1 and CDR2 sequences are MNHEY and SVGAGI. The CDR3 loop reads CASSFGTENSPLHF. The CDR3 bases are TGTGCCAGCAGTTTCGGGACGGAGAATTCACCCCTCCACTTT.

This rearrangement joins TRBV7-9 to TRBJ1-4, with TRBD1 matching 8 bases. The V segment lost 4 bases and the J segment 4 bases; nucleotides outside the gene matches: 11. In germline, CDR1 is SEHNR, CDR2 FQNEAQ (reference sequence). The CDR3 is 17 residues long. This CDR3 reads CASSSTREGQVNEKLFF. CDR3 bases: TGTGCCAGCAGCTCTACCCGAGAGGGACAGGTTAATGAAAAACTGTTTTTT. Based on the CDR3 plus reference TRBV7-9 and TRBJ1-4, the full variable domain is DTGVSQNPRHKITKRGQNVTFRCDPISEHNRLYWYRQTLGQGPEFLTYFQNEAQLEKSRLLSDRFSAERPKGSFSTLEIQRTEQGDSAMYLCASSSTREGQVNEKLFFGSGTQLSVL.